A selection of T cell receptor beta chains follows, all from one sample in a study of spatial heterogeneity in lung cancer. TCRdb passed the 5' RACE reads through MiXCR, listing each CDR3 protein once. The sample has fewer than 100,000 distinct CDR3 sequences, approximately 19% seen once; the top ten hold just over 20%. The sequences come from PBMCs, collected at follow-up. All receptors derive from a male donor with early-stage non-small cell lung cancer. Both conserved end residues are part of each CDR3. The order of the fields is J gene, D gene, clone size, V gene, CDR3 DNA, CDR3 protein. A D gene is named only where the DNA matches it firmly. Rows give clone size only sometimes, using once, few, many, or a class for an expanded clone.

J gene: TRBJ1-2; D gene: TRBD1; clone size: many; V gene: TRBV7-2; CDR3 DNA: TGTGCCAGCAGCTTAGTGGGACAGGGCGGCTATGGCTACACCTTC; CDR3 protein: CASSLVGQGGYGYTF
J gene: TRBJ1-2; D gene: TRBD1; clone size: .; V gene: TRBV24-1; CDR3 DNA: TGTGCCACCAGTGAGGATAACAGGGGCGGCTACACCTTC; CDR3 protein: CATSEDNRGGYTF
J gene: TRBJ2-5; D gene: .; clone size: few; V gene: TRBV24-1; CDR3 DNA: TGTGCCACCAGTGGGGCGAGTGCTACGGCGGACGAGACCCAGTACTTC; CDR3 protein: CATSGASATADETQYF
J gene: TRBJ2-5; D gene: TRBD1; clone size: .; V gene: TRBV2; CDR3 DNA: TGTGCCAGCAGTGAAACCGGGACAGGGGGTTTTGAGACCCAGTACTTC; CDR3 protein: CASSETGTGGFETQYF
J gene: TRBJ1-5; D gene: TRBD1; clone size: .; V gene: TRBV20-1; CDR3 DNA: TGCAGTGCTAGCGGGACAGGGGGCAATCAGCCCCAGCATTTT; CDR3 protein: CSASGTGGNQPQHF
J gene: TRBJ2-3; D gene: TRBD1; clone size: few; V gene: TRBV7-2; CDR3 DNA: TGTGCCAGCAGCTTAGGACAGGGCCCAGATACGCAGTATTTT; CDR3 protein: CASSLGQGPDTQYF
J gene: TRBJ1-6; D gene: TRBD1; clone size: .; V gene: TRBV5-5; CDR3 DNA: TGTGCCAGCAGCGGAACGACAGGGGGCAATTCACCCCTCCACTTT; CDR3 protein: CASSGTTGGNSPLHF
J gene: TRBJ1-2; D gene: .; clone size: few; V gene: TRBV29-1; CDR3 DNA: TGCAGCGTCGAAACCGGGCATGGCTACACCTTC; CDR3 protein: CSVETGHGYTF
J gene: TRBJ1-1; D gene: TRBD1; clone size: few; V gene: TRBV5-4; CDR3 DNA: TGTGCCAGCAGCACGAGGGGACAGGCGCTAATGAACACTGAAGCTTTCTTT; CDR3 protein: CASSTRGQALMNTEAFF
J gene: TRBJ1-4; D gene: .; clone size: few; V gene: TRBV5-8; CDR3 DNA: TGTGCCAGCAGCTTGGGGTCCACAACTAATGAAAAACTGTTTTTT; CDR3 protein: CASSLGSTTNEKLFF
J gene: TRBJ2-7; D gene: TRBD2; clone size: .; V gene: TRBV30; CDR3 DNA: TGTGCCTGGAGTGCCGGACTAGCGGGAGAGTGGGAGCAGTACTTC; CDR3 protein: CAWSAGLAGEWEQYF
J gene: TRBJ2-6; D gene: .; clone size: many; V gene: TRBV5-1; CDR3 DNA: TGCGCCAGCAGCTTGTCGGTGTCTGGGGCCAACGTCCTGACTTTC; CDR3 protein: CASSLSVSGANVLTF
J gene: TRBJ1-5; D gene: .; clone size: few; V gene: TRBV20-1; CDR3 DNA: TGCAGTGCTACATCCGGGGGCTTCAATCAGCCCCAGCATTTT; CDR3 protein: CSATSGGFNQPQHF
J gene: TRBJ2-7; D gene: .; clone size: .; V gene: TRBV2; CDR3 DNA: TGTGCCAGCAGTGAAGAGCGGACGAGCCACGAGCAGTACTTC; CDR3 protein: CASSEERTSHEQYF
J gene: TRBJ2-5; D gene: TRBD1; clone size: few; V gene: TRBV7-2; CDR3 DNA: TGTGCCAGCAGCGGACGGGACAGGGGAGGTCTAGAGACCCAGTACTTC; CDR3 protein: CASSGRDRGGLETQYF
J gene: TRBJ1-2; D gene: .; clone size: few; V gene: TRBV2; CDR3 DNA: TGTGCCAGCAGCGTTATGGTCGGCTACACCTTC; CDR3 protein: CASSVMVGYTF
J gene: TRBJ2-7; D gene: .; clone size: few; V gene: TRBV9; CDR3 DNA: TGTGCCAGCAGCGTAGGAGGTAGCGGCATCTCCTACGAGCAGTACTTC; CDR3 protein: CASSVGGSGISYEQYF
J gene: TRBJ2-5; D gene: .; clone size: .; V gene: TRBV24-1; CDR3 DNA: TGTGCCACCAGTGATCCCTCCGGCAGAACGGGGAAGACCCAGTACTTC; CDR3 protein: CATSDPSGRTGKTQYF
J gene: TRBJ2-5; D gene: .; clone size: .; V gene: TRBV18; CDR3 DNA: TGTGCCAACTCACCGTCTCGAGAGACCCAGTACTTC; CDR3 protein: CANSPSRETQYF
J gene: TRBJ1-2; D gene: .; clone size: few; V gene: TRBV4-1; CDR3 DNA: TGCGCCAGCAGCCAAACAGAGACTGAAAACTATGGCTACACCTTC; CDR3 protein: CASSQTETENYGYTF
J gene: TRBJ1-2; D gene: .; clone size: .; V gene: TRBV30; CDR3 DNA: TGTGCCTGGAGTAGTCCAGTGACCTCCTATGGCTACACCTTC; CDR3 protein: CAWSSPVTSYGYTF
J gene: TRBJ2-6; D gene: .; clone size: few; V gene: TRBV18; CDR3 DNA: TGTGCCAGCTCCTACAGGGTAACTGGGGCCAACGTCCTGACTTTC; CDR3 protein: CASSYRVTGANVLTF
J gene: TRBJ2-5; D gene: .; clone size: many; V gene: TRBV5-1; CDR3 DNA: TGCGCCAGCAGCTTAGGCGGGTTCCAAGAGACCCAGTACTTC; CDR3 protein: CASSLGGFQETQYF
J gene: TRBJ1-1; D gene: .; clone size: few; V gene: TRBV20-1; CDR3 DNA: TGCAGTGCTAGCCTCTTCGGGGAGAACACTGAAGCTTTCTTT; CDR3 protein: CSASLFGENTEAFF
J gene: TRBJ1-5; D gene: .; clone size: .; V gene: TRBV20-1; CDR3 DNA: TGCAGTGCTAGGGTACCGGGACATGCTGGGTTAAATCAGCCCCAGCATTTT; CDR3 protein: CSARVPGHAGLNQPQHF
J gene: TRBJ1-5; D gene: .; clone size: .; V gene: TRBV20-1; CDR3 DNA: TGCAGTGCCAAAGACGGCTCACGGAAGGATCAGCCCCAGCATTTT; CDR3 protein: CSAKDGSRKDQPQHF
J gene: TRBJ1-2; D gene: .; clone size: .; V gene: TRBV4-1; CDR3 DNA: TGCGCCAGCAGCCAAGGACAGGAGATGACCTACTATGGCTACACCTTC; CDR3 protein: CASSQGQEMTYYGYTF
J gene: TRBJ2-1; D gene: .; clone size: many; V gene: TRBV5-1; CDR3 DNA: TGCGCCAGCAGCTTGTTTCAACTTAATGAGCAGTTCTTC; CDR3 protein: CASSLFQLNEQFF
J gene: TRBJ2-7; D gene: .; clone size: .; V gene: TRBV5-1; CDR3 DNA: TGCGCCAGCAGCATGGGACAATCGAGATCGGAGCAGTACTTC; CDR3 protein: CASSMGQSRSEQYF
J gene: TRBJ1-2; D gene: .; clone size: .; V gene: TRBV20-1; CDR3 DNA: TGCAGTGCCTCCCCACAGGGAAGCTATGGCTACACCTTC; CDR3 protein: CSASPQGSYGYTF
J gene: TRBJ2-7; D gene: .; clone size: once; V gene: TRBV24-1; CDR3 DNA: TGTGCCACCAGTACAGGGTACGAGCAGTACTTC; CDR3 protein: CATSTGYEQYF
J gene: TRBJ1-4; D gene: TRBD1; clone size: many; V gene: TRBV4-1; CDR3 DNA: TGCGCCAGCAGCCCGGACGACAGGGCTGCAGAAAAACTGTTTTTT; CDR3 protein: CASSPDDRAAEKLFF
J gene: TRBJ2-5; D gene: .; clone size: few; V gene: TRBV2; CDR3 DNA: TGTGCCAGCATGGGTCGGAACCAAGAGACCCAGTACTTC; CDR3 protein: CASMGRNQETQYF
J gene: TRBJ1-2; D gene: .; clone size: .; V gene: TRBV2; CDR3 DNA: TGTGCCAGCAGTGACTGGTTATCCTCCACGTATGGCTACACCTTC; CDR3 protein: CASSDWLSSTYGYTF
J gene: TRBJ1-5; D gene: .; clone size: many; V gene: TRBV19; CDR3 DNA: TGTGCCAGTAGTATTAGTGCGGCCGCAGCCCAGCATTTT; CDR3 protein: CASSISAAAAQHF
J gene: TRBJ2-5; D gene: .; clone size: .; V gene: TRBV2; CDR3 DNA: TGTGCCAGCAGTTTGACAGATTCTCGGCAAGAGACCCAGTACTTC; CDR3 protein: CASSLTDSRQETQYF
J gene: TRBJ2-1; D gene: .; clone size: few; V gene: TRBV12-3/TRBV12-4; CDR3 DNA: TGTGCCAGCAGTAACCCCCCCCTACTCCATGAGCAGTTCTTC; CDR3 protein: CASSNPPLLHEQFF
J gene: TRBJ2-3; D gene: .; clone size: .; V gene: TRBV5-1; CDR3 DNA: TGCGCCAGCAGCTTGGAGGGGACAGATACGCAGTATTTT; CDR3 protein: CASSLEGTDTQYF
J gene: TRBJ1-6; D gene: .; clone size: .; V gene: TRBV9; CDR3 DNA: TGTGCCAGCAGCGTCGACAGCTATAATTCACCCCTCCACTTT; CDR3 protein: CASSVDSYNSPLHF
J gene: TRBJ2-7; D gene: TRBD2; clone size: few; V gene: TRBV10-2; CDR3 DNA: TGCGCCAGCAGCCCCCCGAGGGTGGCGGGGGGCTACGAGCAGTACTTC; CDR3 protein: CASSPPRVAGGYEQYF
J gene: TRBJ1-4; D gene: .; clone size: few; V gene: TRBV29-1; CDR3 DNA: TGCAGCGTTGCCCGAGGTGTAACTAATGAAAAACTGTTTTTT; CDR3 protein: CSVARGVTNEKLFF
J gene: TRBJ1-1; D gene: .; clone size: once; V gene: TRBV5-4; CDR3 DNA: TGTGCCAGCAGATCTACCGGGACTTTTGAAGCTTTCTTT; CDR3 protein: CASRSTGTFEAFF
J gene: TRBJ2-7; D gene: TRBD1; clone size: few; V gene: TRBV7-2; CDR3 DNA: TGTGCCAGCAGCAAGACAGGGGAAAGTAACGAGCAGTACTTC; CDR3 protein: CASSKTGESNEQYF
J gene: TRBJ2-6; D gene: .; clone size: few; V gene: TRBV7-9; CDR3 DNA: TGTGCCAGCAGCCAACCCCCGGCTGCTGGGGCCAACGTCCTGACTTTC; CDR3 protein: CASSQPPAAGANVLTF
J gene: TRBJ2-2; D gene: .; clone size: few; V gene: TRBV10-1; CDR3 DNA: TGCGCCAGCCAAGACTCGAACCGCGGGGAGCTGTTTTTT; CDR3 protein: CASQDSNRGELFF
J gene: TRBJ2-2; D gene: .; clone size: .; V gene: TRBV29-1; CDR3 DNA: TGCAGCGTTGCACGGGGGACCACCGGGGAGCTGTTTTTT; CDR3 protein: CSVARGTTGELFF
J gene: TRBJ2-4; D gene: .; clone size: .; V gene: TRBV27; CDR3 DNA: TGTGCCAGCAGTTTTACAGGGACGCGACTTTCCCCTTGGAACTTC; CDR3 protein: CASSFTGTRLSPWNF
J gene: TRBJ2-3; D gene: .; clone size: many; V gene: TRBV12-3/TRBV12-4; CDR3 DNA: TGTGCCAGCAGTCGGACAGTAAGCACAGATACGCAGTATTTT; CDR3 protein: CASSRTVSTDTQYF
J gene: TRBJ1-6; D gene: TRBD1; clone size: few; V gene: TRBV20-1; CDR3 DNA: TGCAGTGCTAGCGACAGGGCCCGGGGCTCACCCCTCCACTTT; CDR3 protein: CSASDRARGSPLHF
J gene: TRBJ1-5; D gene: .; clone size: .; V gene: TRBV20-1; CDR3 DNA: TGCAGTGCTAGGGGGGGCAATCAGCCCCAGCATTTT; CDR3 protein: CSARGGNQPQHF
J gene: TRBJ2-3; D gene: .; clone size: few; V gene: TRBV5-1; CDR3 DNA: TGCGCCAGCAGCTCTACTAGGACAGGCACAGATACGCAGTATTTT; CDR3 protein: CASSSTRTGTDTQYF